The clone carrying this T cell receptor beta chain was observed a single time. The CDR3 has 15 amino acids. Germline loops: CDR1 SEHNR, CDR2 FQNEAQ (reference sequence). The V gene end was trimmed by 3 bases and the J gene end by 4 bases; junction bases not matched to a gene: 5. The sample belongs to a study of shared T cell receptors in the human thymus. This table comes from immunoSEQ multiplex PCR, and its TCRdb copy is limited to in-frame clones, with some not included. The sample contains hundreds of thousands of clones, more than 75% of which appear only once. This same sample was also part of a study on human thymus T cells. According to that study: Infants, healthy and Finnish, who were having corrective surgery for congenital heart defects served as donors.

Sequencing was done on a sample of thymocytes. The chain recombines TRBV7-9 with TRBJ2-3; 9 bases fit TRBD1. The TCR comes from a boy under two years old with a congenital heart defect. The CDR3 DNA follows: TGTGCCAGCAGCTTCCGGGACAGGGTCCCAGATACGCAGTATTTT. Translating gives CASSFRDRVPDTQYF. Drawing the rest from reference TRBV7-9 and TRBJ2-3, the complete variable domain is DTGVSQNPRHKITKRGQNVTFRCDPISEHNRLYWYRQTLGQGPEFLTYFQNEAQLEKSRLLSDRFSAERPKGSFSTLEIQRTEQGDSAMYLCASSFRDRVPDTQYFGPGTRLTVL.